This is a list of T cell receptor beta chains from one sample in a study of OX40 agonist ivuxolimab in advanced cancers. Profiled with immunoSEQ multiplex PCR; TCRdb holds only in-frame clones, not every one. The table lists 50,000 to 65,000 clones, 82% of them singletons. Sequenced here: CD4+ or CD8+ T cells sorted from blood, sampled in a trial of the OX40 agonist ivuxolimab. The source of these receptors is an adult with an advanced solid tumor such as melanoma, head and neck, liver or kidney cancer. The CDR3 runs from the conserved cysteine through the conserved F or W. The D gene is left open where the match is weak. A clone size is listed for some rows: how often the clone was seen (once, few, many), or a class if it is expanded.

>TRBD1|TRBJ1-5|NA|TRBV19
TGTGCCAGTAGATCCCCGGGACAGGGCCCCAATCAGCCCCAGCATTTT
CASRSPGQGPNQPQHF
>NA|TRBJ1-2|once|TRBV5-4
TGTGCCAGCAGCTTGGCCTTCAGGGAGGGCTTCTATGGCTACACCTTC
CASSLAFREGFYGYTF
>NA|TRBJ2-7|NA|TRBV18
TGTGCCAGCTCACCACCGGGCTTATATTACGAGCAGTACTTC
CASSPPGLYYEQYF
>TRBD2|TRBJ2-3|NA|TRBV28
TGTGCCAGCGGCCCTAGCGGGGGGCGGAGCACAGATACGCAGTATTTT
CASGPSGGRSTDTQYF
>NA|TRBJ1-1|NA|TRBV4-3
TGCGCCAGCAGCCAAGACCCTGGGGGATTGGGGACTGAAGCTTTCTTT
CASSQDPGGLGTEAFF
>TRBD1|TRBJ1-1|NA|TRBV20-1
TGCAGTGCCGCCCGGGACAGGGGGGCTTTCTTT
CSAARDRGAFF
>NA|TRBJ1-1|NA|TRBV27
TGTGCCAGCAGTCTCCGTGGGGGTTGGGTTGTTACTGAAGCTTTCTTT
CASSLRGGWVVTEAFF
>TRBD2|TRBJ2-7|once|TRBV28
TGTGCCAGCAGTGGGCCGGCGGGGGACCTGACCTACGAGCAGTACTTC
CASSGPAGDLTYEQYF
>NA|TRBJ1-2|once|TRBV6-5
TGTGCCAGCGGCGAGAACTATGGCTACACCTTC
CASGENYGYTF
>TRBD2|TRBJ2-1|NA|TRBV6-1
TGTGCCAGCAGGCGGGAGTCCCCCTACAATGAGCAGTTCTTC
CASRRESPYNEQFF
>TRBD1|TRBJ1-2|NA|TRBV7-9
TGTGCCAGCAGCTTCGGACAGGGGAGTTTTGGCTACACCTTC
CASSFGQGSFGYTF
>NA|TRBJ2-7|NA|TRBV7-2
TGTGCCAGCAGCCAAGAGCTCTACGAGCAGTACTTC
CASSQELYEQYF
>NA|TRBJ1-6|NA|TRBV18
TGTGCCAGCTCGAGAGGGGTGGGGGATTCACCCCTCCACTTT
CASSRGVGDSPLHF
>NA|TRBJ1-2|few|TRBV4-3
TGCGCCAGCAGCCAAGCATCCAGGGAAATAGCTGGCTACACCTTC
CASSQASREIAGYTF
>NA|TRBJ2-6|NA|TRBV4-3
TGCGCCAGCAGCGGCCAAGGACGGCGGTGGACTCCTGGGGCCAACGTCCTGACTTTC
CASSGQGRRWTPGANVLTF
>NA|TRBJ1-6|NA|TRBV6-5
TGTGCCAGCAGTTACTCGTGGGGGCCTAATTCACCCCTCCACTTT
CASSYSWGPNSPLHF
>NA|TRBJ2-7|NA|TRBV5-5
TGTGCCAGCAGCTTGGGCAGTTCCTACGAGCAGTACTTC
CASSLGSSYEQYF
>NA|TRBJ1-2|once|TRBV28
TGTGCCAGCACATTCGGGAGGGGCTACACCTTC
CASTFGRGYTF
>NA|TRBJ1-1|few|TRBV29-1
TGCAGCGTTCCGTCCCAAAGGAACACTGAAGCTTTCTTT
CSVPSQRNTEAFF
>NA|TRBJ2-1|NA|TRBV19
TGTGCCAGTAGTAACCGCCGAGACCCGGAGGACAATGAGCAGTTCTTC
CASSNRRDPEDNEQFF
>TRBD1|TRBJ1-6|NA|TRBV6-6
TGTGCCAGCAGTTACCAAGACAGGGATAATTCACCCCTCCACTTT
CASSYQDRDNSPLHF
>NA|TRBJ2-1|NA|TRBV7-9
TGTGCCAGCAGCTTGGGGGGCCTCTACAATGAGCAGTTCTTC
CASSLGGLYNEQFF
>TRBD1|TRBJ2-7|few|TRBV7-2
TGTGCCAGCAGCTCCCCGGACAGGGTTAGCTCCTACGAGCAGTACTTC
CASSSPDRVSSYEQYF
>NA|TRBJ2-7|NA|TRBV7-2
TGTGCCAGCAGCTTAGAAGGCAGTAGCGAGCAGTACTTC
CASSLEGSSEQYF
>NA|TRBJ1-1|NA|TRBV5-6
TGTGCCAGCAGCTTGCGGGCAGACCTTTTAGAAGCTTTCTTT
CASSLRADLLEAFF
>TRBD1|TRBJ2-5|once|TRBV5-5
TGTGCCAGCAGCTTTACCGACAGGGGTTTGGATGTCCAGTACTTC
CASSFTDRGLDVQYF
>TRBD1|TRBJ2-5|NA|TRBV7-6
TGTGCCAGCAGCCCCACAGGGGGCGTAGGGGAGACCCAGTACTTC
CASSPTGGVGETQYF
>NA|TRBJ1-3|once|TRBV11-3
TGTGCCAGCAGCTTGGGAAACACCATATATTTT
CASSLGNTIYF
>TRBD1|TRBJ1-1|NA|TRBV11-3
TGTGCCAGCAGCCTACAGGGGGGCACTGAAGCTTTCTTT
CASSLQGGTEAFF
>NA|TRBJ2-2|NA|TRBV7-2
TGTGCCAGCAGCTTCGGACTGAACACCGGGGAGCTGTTTTTT
CASSFGLNTGELFF
>NA|TRBJ1-4|NA|TRBV7-2
TGTGCCAGCAGCGCGGGGCCTAATGAAAAACTGTTTTTT
CASSAGPNEKLFF
>TRBD1|TRBJ2-5|NA|TRBV5-1
TGCGCCAGCAGCTGGGACAGGCTAGAGACCCAGTACTTC
CASSWDRLETQYF
>TRBD2|TRBJ2-5|NA|TRBV12-5
TGTGCTAGTGGTTTGGGAATAGCGGGGACGGAGACCCAGTACTTC
CASGLGIAGTETQYF
>TRBD1|TRBJ2-7|NA|TRBV10-1
TGCGCCAGCATAAGACAGGGAATCGGGGACGAGCAGTACTTC
CASIRQGIGDEQYF
>NA|TRBJ2-3|NA|TRBV6-5
NA
CASSSSTSGRAGTQYF
>NA|TRBJ1-6|NA|TRBV25-1
TGTGCCAGCAGTGAATACAACAGGGCGGATAATTCACCCCTCCACTTT
CASSEYNRADNSPLHF
>NA|TRBJ2-7|once|TRBV5-1
TGCGCCAGCAGCTTGGAAAGCAGGATGGGAGAGCAGTACTTC
CASSLESRMGEQYF
>TRBD2|TRBJ2-1|few|TRBV19
TGTGCCAGTAGTAAGGGACTAGCGGGGGACAATGAGCAGTTCTTC
CASSKGLAGDNEQFF
>NA|TRBJ1-5|few|TRBV30
TGTGCCTGGAGGCCGGGGGGAGGGGGAGGCGGTCAGCCCCAGCATTTT
CAWRPGGGGGGQPQHF
>NA|TRBJ1-2|NA|TRBV5-4
TGTGCCAGCAGCTCGGACAGTATCTATGGCTACACCTTC
CASSSDSIYGYTF
>NA|TRBJ1-1|NA|TRBV5-1
TGCGCCAGCAGCTCTCAGGGGCCCACTGAAGCTTTCTTT
CASSSQGPTEAFF
>NA|TRBJ2-5|NA|TRBV21-1
TGTGCCAGCAGCCTCCGAACGTTGGAGACCCAGTACTTC
CASSLRTLETQYF
>NA|TRBJ1-6|NA|TRBV27
TGTGCCAGCAGTTTAGTTCAGGGACCAATTTTGGGTTCACCCCTCCACTTT
CASSLVQGPILGSPLHF
>TRBD1|TRBJ2-1|NA|TRBV2
TGTGCCAGCAGTGAACTGCTGTTGACAGGGGGGCATGAGCAGTTCTTC
CASSELLLTGGHEQFF
>NA|TRBJ2-3|NA|TRBV14
TGTGCCAGCAGCCAAGGGTATAGAGATACGCAGTATTTT
CASSQGYRDTQYF
>TRBD1|TRBJ2-3|NA|TRBV16
TGTGCCAGCAGCCACAACAGGGGACAAGCAGATACGCAGTATTTT
CASSHNRGQADTQYF
>NA|TRBJ1-5|NA|TRBV30
TGTGCCTGGAGCCCCCCATCGGATCAGCCCCAGCATTTT
CAWSPPSDQPQHF
>TRBD1|TRBJ2-1|NA|TRBV6-6
TGTGCCAGCAGTCACCGGGACAGGGGGTTTAATGAGCAGTTCTTC
CASSHRDRGFNEQFF
>NA|TRBJ1-5|NA|TRBV19
TGTGCCAGTGGGAATAGCAATCAGCCCCAGCATTTT
CASGNSNQPQHF